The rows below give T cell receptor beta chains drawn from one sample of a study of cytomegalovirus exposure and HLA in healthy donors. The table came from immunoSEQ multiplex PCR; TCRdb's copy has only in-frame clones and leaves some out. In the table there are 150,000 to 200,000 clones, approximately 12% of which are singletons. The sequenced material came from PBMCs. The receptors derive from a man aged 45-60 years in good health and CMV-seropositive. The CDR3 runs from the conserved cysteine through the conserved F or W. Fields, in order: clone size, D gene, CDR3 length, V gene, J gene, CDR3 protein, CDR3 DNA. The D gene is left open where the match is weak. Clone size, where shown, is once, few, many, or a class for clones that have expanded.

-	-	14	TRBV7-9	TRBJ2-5	CASSLETRAETQYF	TGTGCCAGCAGCTTAGAGACTAGGGCAGAGACCCAGTACTTC
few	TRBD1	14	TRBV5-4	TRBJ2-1	CASSSRTGGNEQFF	TGTGCCAGCAGCTCCAGGACAGGGGGCAATGAGCAGTTCTTC
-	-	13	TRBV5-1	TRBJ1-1	CASSSGSGTEAFF	TGCGCCAGCTCGTCGGGATCCGGGACTGAAGCTTTCTTT
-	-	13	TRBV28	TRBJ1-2	CASRTQGYNGYTF	TGTGCCAGCAGGACGCAGGGATACAATGGCTACACCTTC
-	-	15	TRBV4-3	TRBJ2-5	CASSQDEVRGVTQYF	TGCGCCAGCAGCCAAGATGAAGTCAGGGGGGTGACCCAGTACTTC
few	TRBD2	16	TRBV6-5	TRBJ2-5	CASSYSLAGGGETQYF	TGTGCCAGCAGTTACTCGCTAGCGGGGGGGGGAGAGACCCAGTACTTC
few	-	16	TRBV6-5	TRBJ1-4	CASSYNSLPTNEKLFF	TGTGCCAGCAGTTACAACAGCCTCCCAACTAATGAAAAACTGTTTTTT
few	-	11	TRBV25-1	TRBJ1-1	CASSELQKAFF	TGTGCCAGCAGTGAACTACAGAAAGCTTTCTTT
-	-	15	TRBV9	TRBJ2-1	CASSLGHQIGNEQFF	TGTGCCAGCAGTCTTGGACACCAGATCGGCAATGAGCAGTTCTTC
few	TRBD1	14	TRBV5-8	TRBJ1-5	CASSFGQGVEPQHF	TGTGCCAGCAGCTTCGGACAGGGAGTAGAGCCCCAGCATTTT
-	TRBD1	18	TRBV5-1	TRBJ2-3	CASSLQGANLFSTDTQYF	TGCGCCAGCAGCTTGCAGGGGGCCAATCTTTTTAGCACAGATACGCAGTATTTT
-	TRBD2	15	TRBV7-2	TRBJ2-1	CASSLIAGGRNEQFF	TGTGCCAGCAGCTTAATAGCGGGGGGTCGCAATGAGCAGTTCTTC
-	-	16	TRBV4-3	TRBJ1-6	CASSQEGGGVGSPLHF	TGCGCCAGCAGCCAAGAAGGGGGAGGGGTCGGTTCACCCCTCCACTTT
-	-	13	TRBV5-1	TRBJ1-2	CASSLDSNYGYTF	TGCGCCAGCAGCCTAGACAGTAACTATGGCTACACCTTC
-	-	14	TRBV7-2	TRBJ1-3	CASQPRGGGNTIYF	TGTGCCAGCCAACCTCGGGGGGGTGGAAACACCATATATTTT
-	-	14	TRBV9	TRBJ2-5	CASSVAQGSRTQYF	TGTGCCAGCAGCGTAGCCCAGGGAAGTCGGACCCAGTACTTC
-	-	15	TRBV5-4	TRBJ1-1	CASSLPGEMNTEAFF	TGTGCCAGCAGCCTTCCAGGTGAGATGAACACTGAAGCTTTCTTT